These 7 T cell receptor beta chains were sequenced from one sample in a study of T-cell memory formation after mild COVID-19. TCRdb analysed the 5' RACE reads with MiXCR anew, one entry per CDR3 protein. The data contain 120,000 to 150,000 distinct CDR3 sequences, over 6% of them singletons. The sequenced material came from PBMCs or a T cell subset sorted from them (not recorded which). Receptors were obtained from an adult woman who had mild COVID-19 (a few samples of this study predate the infection). Cell type and time point are not known.

J is TRBJ1-1 and V is TRBV12-3 or TRBV12-4; tentative D call: TRBD1 (6 bases). V was shortened by 7 bases and J by 0 bases, with 15 bases between the two germline ends. The CDR3 consists of 15 residues. CDR3 DNA sequence: TGTGCCAGCATCAAGCAGGGGACACTGAACACTGAAGCTTTCTTT. This sequence encodes CASIKQGTLNTEAFF.

This clonotype appeared many times. The rearrangement joins TRBV3-1 to TRBJ2-2, with D possibly being TRBD2 (5 bases). V lost 1 base and J lost 3, with 6 bases in between. Germline V gene sequence: CDR1 LGHDT, CDR2 YNNKEL (reference sequence). The CDR3 runs 14 residues. CDR3 amino acids: CASSQGLYTGELFF. The DNA of the CDR3 is TGTGCCAGCAGCCAAGGACTATACACCGGGGAGCTGTTTTTT.

This clonotype was recorded many times. The chain has TRBV7-3 and TRBJ1-2; TRBD1 is a possible D gene (6 bases). The germline V and J ends were trimmed by 5 bases and 3 bases, with 13 bases remaining between them. The CDR3 is 14 amino acids. The germline CDR1 and CDR2 sequences are SGHTA and FQGTGA. In DNA, the CDR3 is TGTGCCAGCAGCCCACAGGGATCGGACTATGGCTACACCTTC. Protein product: CASSPQGSDYGYTF. Combining the CDR3 with reference TRBV7-3 and TRBJ1-2 gives the whole variable domain GAGVSQTPSNKVTEKGKYVELRCDPISGHTALYWYRQSLGQGPEFLIYFQGTGAADDSGLPNDRFFAVRPEGSVSTLKIQRTERGDSAVYLCASSPQGSDYGYTFGSGTRLTVV.

The V and J genes are TRBV4-1 and TRBJ2-7; possibly TRBD2 for D (6 bases). Trimming pared 0 bases from V and 3 bases from J, leaving 12 bases between. CDR3 size: 15 residues. Germline V gives CDR1 MGHRA, CDR2 YSYEKL. CDR3 residues: CASSQDRGTHYEQYF. DNA of the CDR3: TGCGCCAGCAGCCAAGATCGGGGGACCCACTACGAGCAGTACTTC.

The sample holds many counts of this clonotype. In DNA, the CDR3 is TGTGCCAGCTCATCACTAGCGGCTAGCACAGATACGCAGTATTTT. Translation gives CASSSLAASTDTQYF. The chain uses TRBV18 and TRBJ2-3, with 8 bases fitting TRBD2. CDR3 length: 15 residues. V lost 5 bases to trimming and J lost 0 bases; unmatched junction nucleotides: 4. Germline values: CDR1 KGHSH, CDR2 LQKENI.

This clonotype was observed a handful of times. This chain connects TRBV3-1 to TRBJ1-3; 8 bases agree with TRBD1. CDR1 and CDR2 (germline): LGHDT, YNNKEL (reference sequence). The CDR3 runs 15 residues. Trimming cost V 6 bases and J 0 bases; bases outside gene matches: 4. The CDR3 DNA follows: TGTGCCAGCAGACGTACAGGGGGCTCTGGAAACACCATATATTTT. The encoded protein is CASRRTGGSGNTIYF.

The chain recombines TRBV29-1 with TRBJ2-5; possibly TRBD1 for D (5 bases). The CDR3 covers 12 residues. From germline, CDR1 is SQVTM and CDR2 ANQGSEA. Trimming removed 8 bases at V and 2 bases at J, with 12 bases between. Here the CDR3 DNA reads TGCAGCTCTCGACAGCTACAAGAGACCCAGTACTTC. Translation gives CSSRQLQETQYF.